One and the same sample provided the 26 T cell receptor beta chains below, sequenced in a study of neoadjuvant anti-PD-1 for oral cavity cancer. Libraries were prepared by immunoSEQ multiplex PCR; TCRdb keeps only in-frame clonotypes and omits some of them. The table shows around 5,700 clones, with roughly 56% occurring only once. This specimen consisted of tumor tissue, obtained before nivolumab (anti-PD-1) treatment. Receptors were obtained from a person aged 35-79 years with oral cavity squamous cell carcinoma.

The chain uses TRBV7-3 and TRBJ2-1; a weak D match, TRBD1 (5 bases). The ends were cut back, 4 bases at V and 7 bases at J, with 11 bases in the middle. This CDR3 comprises 13 residues. Per germline, CDR1 SGHTA and CDR2 FQGTGA. The DNA of the CDR3 is TGTGCCAGCAGCTCTGGCAAGGGGAATGAGCAGTTCTTC. This translates into CASSSGKGNEQFF.

This chain links TRBV5-1 with TRBJ2-1; D is possibly TRBD2 (5 bases). The CDR3 length is 14 residues. Germline V gene lookup returns CDR1 SGHRS and CDR2 YFSETQ. The ends were cut back, 4 bases at V and 3 bases at J, with 11 bases in the middle. As DNA, the CDR3 is TGCGCCAGCAGCCCGAACCGGGACTACAATGAGCAGTTCTTC. It encodes CASSPNRDYNEQFF. Based on the CDR3 plus reference TRBV5-1 and TRBJ2-1, the full variable domain is KAGVTQTPRYLIKTRGQQVTLSCSPISGHRSVSWYQQTPGQGLQFLFEYFSETQRNKGNFPGRFSGRQFSNSRSEMNVSTLELGDSALYLCASSPNRDYNEQFFGPGTRLTVL.

The rearrangement links TRBV5-6 to TRBJ1-3; no reliable D call. This CDR3 spans 15 amino acids. Germline lookup yields CDR1 SGHDT and CDR2 YYEEEE. Trimming stripped 4 bases from V and 0 bases from J, with 11 bases between. CDR3 coding DNA: TGTGCCAGCAGCGTCGGGCCCCCCTCTGGAAACACCATATATTTT. Its protein product is CASSVGPPSGNTIYF. The full variable domain, completed using reference TRBV5-6 and TRBJ1-3, is DAGVTQSPTHLIKTRGQQVTLRCSPKSGHDTVSWYQQALGQGPQFIFQYYEEEERQRGNFPDRFSGHQFPNYSSELNVNALLLGDSALYLCASSVGPPSGNTIYFGEGSWLTVV.

The chain couples TRBV29-1 to TRBJ2-3, with D maybe TRBD1 (5 bases). The CDR3 extends over 12 amino acids. V lost 0 bases and J 5 bases, leaving 6 bases between the germline ends. The V gene's germline CDR1 is SQVTM and CDR2 ANQGSEA. In nucleotides, the CDR3 is TGCAGCGTTGAAGATCAGGGAGATACGCAGTATTTT. Amino acids: CSVEDQGDTQYF.

This clone occurred a few times. V gene TRBV10-1 combines with J gene TRBJ1-1; TRBD1 agrees at 9 bases. Looked up from germline, CDR1 is WNHNN and CDR2 is SYGVQD (reference sequence). CDR3 length: 15 amino acids. V was clipped by 5 bases and J by 3 bases; unmatched bases: 7. The CDR3 protein is CASSPGQGSYTEAFF. As DNA, the CDR3 is TGCGCCAGCAGTCCGGGACAGGGCTCGTACACTGAAGCTTTCTTT.

This rearrangement joins TRBV7-7 to TRBJ2-3; possibly TRBD2 for D (6 bases). The CDR3 extends over 14 amino acids. Trimming cost V 5 bases and J 2 bases, with 11 bases left between them. Germline assignment: CDR1 SSHAT and CDR2 FNYEAQ (reference sequence). The CDR3, as DNA: TGTGCCAGCAGCCTGAGCGGGCACACAGATACGCAGTATTTT. It translates to CASSLSGHTDTQYF.

The rearrangement links TRBV2 to TRBJ1-3, with TRBD1 matching over 10 bases. Germline CDR1 and CDR2: SNHLY and FYNNEI. This CDR3 has 15 residues. With 7 bases clipped from V and 0 bases from J, the junction kept 3 bases outside the gene matches. CDR3 in amino acids: CASTGTGDSGNTIYF. Here the CDR3 DNA reads TGTGCCAGCACCGGGACAGGGGACTCTGGAAACACCATATATTTT.

The V and J genes are TRBV6-1 and TRBJ2-1; 7 nucleotides line up with TRBD1. Germline-derived CDR1 and CDR2 are MNHNS and SASEGT. This CDR3 has 13 residues. J lost 9 bases, V lost 6 bases, and 8 bases had no gene match. CDR3 amino acids: CASSGRGRSEQFF. The CDR3 bases are TGTGCCAGCAGCGGAAGGGGGCGATCTGAGCAGTTCTTC.

The CDR3 bases are TGTGCCAGCAGCCAGTTTGCAAGCTATGGCTACACCTTC. Protein: CASSQFASYGYTF. The chain combines TRBV27 with TRBJ1-2, with D hard to call. The CDR3 is made up of 13 amino acids. The germline CDR1 and CDR2 sequences are MNHEY and SMNVEV (reference sequence). Trimming cost V 6 bases and J 4 bases, with 12 bases left between them.

The chain employs TRBV30 and TRBJ2-5; TRBD2 matches at 12 bases. J was trimmed by 6 bases and V by 2 bases; bases with no gene match: 10. Germline CDR1 is GTSNPN and CDR2 is SVGIG (reference sequence). This CDR3 region has 16 residues. CDR3 nucleotide sequence: TGTGCCTGGAGTCGGAGTCAGACTAGCGGGAGTAAGACCCAGTACTTC. Its translation is CAWSRSQTSGSKTQYF. The full variable domain, in which reference TRBV30 and TRBJ2-5 provide the parts outside the CDR3, is SQTIHQWPATLVQPVGSPLSLECTVEGTSNPNLYWYRQAAGRGLQLLFYSVGIGQISSEVPQNLSASRPQDRQFILSSKKLLLSDSGFYLCAWSRSQTSGSKTQYFGPGTRLLVL.

The genes are TRBV28 and TRBJ2-3; D unresolved. Deletions cut 7 bases from V and 1 base from J, with 18 bases between. This CDR3 contains 16 residues. Per the germline V gene, CDR1 is MDHEN and CDR2 is SYDVKM. Here the CDR3 DNA reads TGTGCCAGCACTCGAAACCGGGCCGCAGGCACAGATACGCAGTATTTT. Encoded protein: CASTRNRAAGTDTQYF.

The genes are TRBV7-3 and TRBJ2-1; no reliable D call. CDR3 length: 11 residues. Germline V gene lookup returns CDR1 SGHTA and CDR2 FQGTGA. V lost 5 bases and J lost 7, with 6 bases in between. The CDR3 sequence is CASSDRNEQFF. The CDR3 nucleotides are TGTGCCAGCAGCGATCGAAATGAGCAGTTCTTC.

In this sample, this clone turned up once. Here the CDR3 DNA reads TGCGCCAGCAGCCGGGAACAGGGGGGACAAGAGACCCAGTACTTC. Amino acid sequence: CASSREQGGQETQYF. The chain employs TRBV4-1 and TRBJ2-5; TRBD1 matches at 8 bases. This CDR3 has 15 residues. The V gene's germline CDR1 is MGHRA and CDR2 YSYEKL. V gave up 4 bases and J gave up 2 bases; unmatched junction bases: 6.

This clone was seen only once. The V and J genes are TRBV10-3 and TRBJ2-7; no clear D gene. Germline CDR1 ENHRY, CDR2 SYGVKD. The V end was cut by 7 bases, the J end by 0 bases, with 22 bases between. The CDR3 is 17 residues long. DNA of the CDR3: TGTGCCATCAAGGTAGCAGAGGCGACGACGAGCTCCTACGAGCAGTACTTC. It specifies CAIKVAEATTSSYEQYF.

The CDR3 is CAAGTALGQTQYF. CDR3 nucleotide sequence: TGTGCCGCGGGGACAGCCCTCGGCCAGACCCAGTACTTC. This chain uses TRBV19 with TRBJ2-5; D is possibly TRBD1 (7 bases). With 11 bases removed from V and 6 bases from J, the gap between germline ends came to 19 bases. Germline CDR1 reads LNHDA; CDR2 reads SQIVND (reference sequence). The CDR3 length is 13 residues.

The rearrangement links TRBV18 to TRBJ2-3; possibly TRBD1 for D (5 bases). Trimming stripped 4 bases from V and 1 base from J, with 12 bases between. Germline V gives CDR1 KGHSH, CDR2 LQKENI. The CDR3 length is 15 residues. In nucleotides, the CDR3 is TGTGCCAGCTCACGAGACAGCGCCGGCACAGATACGCAGTATTTT. Translation: CASSRDSAGTDTQYF.

The chain combines TRBV10-2 with TRBJ1-5, with unresolved D. Germline V gives CDR1 WSHSY, CDR2 SAAADI. CDR3 size: 14 residues. Trimming pared 0 bases from V and 0 bases from J, leaving 3 bases between. This CDR3 is CASSESHSNQPQHF. Here the CDR3 DNA reads TGCGCCAGCAGTGAGTCTCATAGCAATCAGCCCCAGCATTTT.

Only a few counts were recorded for this clone. The chain is built from TRBV2 and TRBJ1-4; the D is unclear. The germline V gene encodes CDR1 SNHLY and CDR2 FYNNEI. The CDR3 has 16 residues. The V and J ends lost 7 bases and 0 bases respectively, with 15 bases between them. The CDR3 DNA sequence: TGTGCCAGCAACCCGCCTAAGAGCACAACTAATGAAAAACTGTTTTTT. This translates into CASNPPKSTTNEKLFF.

The V and J genes are TRBV7-8 and TRBJ1-5, with D perhaps matching TRBD1 (5 bases). Trimming took off 4 bases at V and 6 bases at J, with 16 bases between the two ends. The CDR3 runs 15 residues. Germline assignment: CDR1 SGHVS and CDR2 FQNEAQ. Here the CDR3 DNA reads TGTGCCAGCAGCTCCGATCAGGGATGGGGTCAGCCCCAGCATTTT. This gives the protein CASSSDQGWGQPQHF. Supplemented by reference TRBV7-8 and TRBJ1-5, the full variable domain reads GAGVSQSPRYKVAKRGQDVALRCDPISGHVSLFWYQQALGQGPEFLTYFQNEAQLDKSGLPSDRFFAERPEGSVSTLKIQRTQQEDSAVYLCASSSDQGWGQPQHFGDGTRLSIL.

In its sample, this clone was seen a few times. The V and J genes are TRBV9 and TRBJ2-1; D is ambiguous. The CDR3 contains 12 residues. The germline gives CDR1 SGDLS, CDR2 YYNGEE. V gave up 4 bases and J gave up 8 bases, with 10 bases separating them. Here the CDR3 DNA reads TGTGCCAGCAGCTTCAGTAGTGATGAGCAGTTCTTC. Translating gives CASSFSSDEQFF.

This chain joins TRBV11-1 and TRBJ1-1; TRBD1 might be the D (6 bases). Between the trimmed V and J ends, which lost 2 bases and 6 bases, there was a span of 10 bases. The CDR3 extends over 13 amino acids. Per germline, CDR1 SGHAT and CDR2 FQDESV (reference sequence). DNA of the CDR3: TGTGCCAGCAGCTTATCAGGGGTGGCTGAAGCTTTCTTT. Amino acid sequence: CASSLSGVAEAFF.

This chain uses TRBV5-8 with TRBJ1-1; TRBD1 might be the D (5 bases). The CDR3 has 13 amino acids. Germline loops: CDR1 SGHTS, CDR2 YDEGEE. V lost 4 bases, J lost 11 bases, and 18 bases lay in between. CDR3 region: CASSLYDGGKAFF. CDR3 sequence (DNA): TGTGCCAGCAGCCTCTACGACGGGGGAAAGGCTTTCTTT.

This CDR3 reads CASSLQTGVRFEAFF. CDR3 nucleotide sequence: TGTGCCAGCAGCTTACAGACAGGGGTCAGATTTGAAGCTTTCTTT. This chain connects TRBV7-8 to TRBJ1-1; 8 bases line up with TRBD1. V was pared by 2 bases and J by 7 bases, with 9 bases of the junction left unmatched. CDR3 length: 15 amino acids. CDR1 and CDR2 (germline): SGHVS, FQNEAQ.

V is TRBV5-5 and J is TRBJ2-5; TRBD2 might be the D (6 bases). Germline V gene sequence: CDR1 SGHKS, CDR2 YYEKEE (reference sequence). The CDR3 is made up of 16 amino acids. Trimming left V 2 bases short and J 5 bases short, with 19 bases between. The CDR3 bases are TGTGCCAGCAGCTTCCAAATCGCGGGGCGCAGGGAGACCCAGTACTTC. Amino acids: CASSFQIAGRRETQYF.

The chain uses TRBV6-4 and TRBJ2-3, with 12 bases matching TRBD2. Germline values: CDR1 MRHNA, CDR2 SNTAGT. The trim removed 0 bases at V and 10 bases at J, leaving 14 bases unmatched. The CDR3 contains 18 residues. DNA of the CDR3: TGTGCCAGCAGTGACTCGAGCTTTACTAGCGGGGGGTATGAGGCGCAGTATTTT. It yields the protein CASSDSSFTSGGYEAQYF.

This clone has a single count. The chain is built from TRBV27 and TRBJ1-2, with a possible D match to TRBD1 (5 bases). The CDR3 loop spans 12 amino acids. Germline assignment: CDR1 MNHEY and CDR2 SMNVEV (reference sequence). V lost 8 bases, J lost 4 bases, and 11 bases lay in between. The CDR3 DNA sequence: TGTGCCAGCCGTCAGGGTAGCTATGGCTACACCTTC. Translation gives CASRQGSYGYTF.